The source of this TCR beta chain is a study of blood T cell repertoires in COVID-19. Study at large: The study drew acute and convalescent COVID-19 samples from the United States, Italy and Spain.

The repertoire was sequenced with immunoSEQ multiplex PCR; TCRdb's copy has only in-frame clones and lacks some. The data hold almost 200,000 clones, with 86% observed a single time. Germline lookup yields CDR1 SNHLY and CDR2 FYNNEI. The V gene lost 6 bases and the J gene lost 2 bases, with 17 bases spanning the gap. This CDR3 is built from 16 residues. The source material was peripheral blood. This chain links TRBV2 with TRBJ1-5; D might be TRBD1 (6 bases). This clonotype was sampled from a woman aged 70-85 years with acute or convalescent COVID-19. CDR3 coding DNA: TGTGCCAGCAGCGCAGGGACACCGGGGCGCAATCAGCCCCAGCATTTT. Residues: CASSAGTPGRNQPQHF.